These 21 T cell receptor beta chains share one sample of origin, sequenced in a study of PD-1 blockade in classical Hodgkin lymphoma. Measured with immunoSEQ multiplex PCR; TCRdb has only the in-frame clones, and not every one. The sample has thousands of clones; approximately 80% are singletons. Relapse was seen in all patients after autologous stem cell transplantation, and brentuximab vedotin exposure was variable. It was by magnetic negative selection that CD4+ T cells were purified from thawed PBMCs. Sequencing used CD4+ T cells from blood, obtained at baseline. The source of these receptors is a human donor with classical Hodgkin lymphoma.

This clone has a single count. The V and J genes are TRBV7-2 and TRBJ1-2; D is possibly TRBD1 (5 bases). CDR1 SGHTA and CDR2 FQGNSA come from the germline V gene. The CDR3 covers 12 residues. V dropped 2 bases and J dropped 8 bases, with 9 bases sitting between them. CDR3 amino acids: CASSLQGNGYTF. Here the CDR3 DNA reads TGTGCCAGCAGCTTACAGGGTAACGGCTACACCTTC.

The chain is built from TRBV6-1 and TRBJ2-2, with a weak D call TRBD1 (5 bases). The CDR3 sequence is 14 residues long. V lost 2 bases and J lost 6, with 10 bases in between. CDR1 is MNHNS and CDR2 is SASEGT in the germline V gene. The CDR3 sequence is CASSEQGYPGELFF. In nucleotides, the CDR3 is TGTGCCAGCAGTGAACAGGGTTACCCCGGGGAGCTGTTTTTT.

The chain is built from TRBV5-1 and TRBJ2-3; perhaps TRBD1 as D (6 bases). The V gene lost 7 bases and the J gene lost 0 bases, with 9 bases spanning the gap. Germline CDR1 is SGHRS and CDR2 is YFSETQ. The CDR3 runs to 13 residues. CDR3 loop: CASWGPSTDTQYF. The CDR3 DNA follows: TGCGCCAGCTGGGGGCCTAGCACAGATACGCAGTATTTT.

This clone has a handful of counts. The chain recombines TRBV5-5 with TRBJ1-4; weak D call: TRBD1 (6 bases). This CDR3 has 15 residues. Trimming removed 4 bases at V and 0 bases at J, with 10 bases between. Looked up from germline, CDR1 is SGHKS and CDR2 is YYEKEE (reference sequence). CDR3 sequence (DNA): TGTGCCAGCAGCGCCACAGGGACAACTAATGAAAAACTGTTTTTT. Translation: CASSATGTTNEKLFF.

The V gene is TRBV19, the J gene TRBJ1-1; 11 nucleotides match TRBD1. J lost 1 base, V lost 9 bases, and 7 bases had no gene match. This CDR3 has 15 amino acids. From germline, CDR1 is LNHDA and CDR2 SQIVND (reference sequence). The CDR3 nucleotides read TGTGCCAGCGGACAGGGGGCCGCCGGGAACACTGAAGCTTTCTTT. Residues: CASGQGAAGNTEAFF.

The V gene is TRBV7-2, the J gene TRBJ2-7; D not certain. The CDR3 runs 11 residues. Trimming pared 2 bases from V and 6 bases from J, leaving 5 bases between. Germline values: CDR1 SGHTA, CDR2 FQGNSA. For the CDR3, the DNA is TGTGCCAGCAGCTTATGGGCCGAGCAGTACTTC. Protein sequence: CASSLWAEQYF. Variable domain in full (rest from reference TRBV7-2 and TRBJ2-7): GAGVSQSPSNKVTEKGKDVELRCDPISGHTALYWYRQSLGQGLEFLIYFQGNSAPDKSGLPSDRFSAERTGGSVSTLTIQRTQQEDSAVYLCASSLWAEQYFGPGTRLTVT.

The V and J genes are TRBV18 and TRBJ2-5; 10 positions agree with TRBD1. Germline V gene data show CDR1 as KGHSH and CDR2 as LQKENI. There are 13 residues in the CDR3. V was pared by 5 bases and J by 3 bases, with 0 bases of the junction left unmatched. The CDR3 DNA reads as TGTGCCAGCTCAGGACAGGGGGAAGAGACCCAGTACTTC. It specifies CASSGQGEETQYF.

V and J are TRBV18 and TRBJ2-3, with 9 bases that match TRBD2. This CDR3 has 17 residues. V was clipped by 1 base and J by 2 bases; unmatched bases: 7. Germline CDR1 is KGHSH and CDR2 is LQKENI. CDR3 loop: CASSPLASSGDTDTQYF. For the CDR3, the DNA is TGTGCCAGCTCACCACTTGCGTCTAGCGGGGACACAGATACGCAGTATTTT.

V is TRBV7-3 and J is TRBJ2-3; no definite D call. This CDR3 has 14 amino acids. CDR1 SGHTA and CDR2 FQGTGA come from the germline V gene. The V gene lost 5 bases and the J gene lost 0 bases, with 9 bases spanning the gap. CDR3: CASSASISTDTQYF. In nucleotides, the CDR3 is TGTGCCAGCAGCGCCTCGATTAGCACAGATACGCAGTATTTT.

The J gene is TRBJ2-6, the V gene TRBV4-1, with D perhaps given as TRBD1 or TRBD2 (5 bases each). The V gene's germline CDR1 is MGHRA and CDR2 YSYEKL. This CDR3 spans 20 amino acids. Between the trimmed V and J ends, which lost 0 bases and 0 bases, there was a span of 18 bases. CDR3 DNA sequence: TGCGCCAGCAGCCAAGAGGGACGACGGTTGAGCAGCTCTGGGGCCAACGTCCTGACTTTC. As protein: CASSQEGRRLSSSGANVLTF.

V is TRBV11-2 and J is TRBJ1-2; D uncertain. Looked up from germline, CDR1 is SGHAT and CDR2 is FQNNGV. The CDR3 spans 9 residues. The ends were cut back, 6 bases at V and 8 bases at J, with 4 bases in the middle. This CDR3 reads CASSGGYTF. The CDR3 coding sequence is TGTGCCAGCAGTGGGGGCTACACCTTC.

The CDR3 nucleotides read TGTGCCATCAGTGGGGTGGGGCGCGGAAACACCATATATTTT. This gives the protein CAISGVGRGNTIYF. The chain recombines TRBV10-3 with TRBJ1-3; weak D call: TRBD1 (5 bases). CDR3 length: 14 residues. CDR1 is ENHRY, CDR2 SYGVKD, per germline. V was trimmed by 4 bases and J by 4 bases, leaving 11 bases between them.

The J gene is TRBJ1-6, the V gene TRBV11-2; D possibly corresponds to TRBD1 (6 bases). The ends were cut back, 1 base at V and 7 bases at J, with 8 bases in the middle. The CDR3 sequence is 14 residues long. Germline V gene data show CDR1 as SGHAT and CDR2 as FQNNGV. Written as DNA, the CDR3 is TGTGCCAGCAGCTTAGGCAGGGGAAATTCACCCCTCCACTTT. Amino acid sequence: CASSLGRGNSPLHF.

This clone was counted between two and nine times. V is TRBV7-9 and J is TRBJ2-2; 11 nucleotides line up with TRBD2. Per the germline V gene, CDR1 is SEHNR and CDR2 is FQNEAQ (reference sequence). V was pared by 5 bases and J by 5 bases, with 10 bases of the junction left unmatched. This CDR3 region has 17 residues. The CDR3: CASSPPSASGRTGELFF. CDR3 nucleotides: TGTGCCAGCAGCCCTCCCTCGGCTAGCGGGAGGACCGGGGAGCTGTTTTTT.

The chain is built from TRBV19 and TRBJ2-3; a weak D match, TRBD1 (6 bases). From germline, CDR1 is LNHDA and CDR2 SQIVND (reference sequence). The length of the CDR3 is 15 residues. Trimming stripped 3 bases from V and 0 bases from J, with 10 bases between. In DNA form, the CDR3 reads TGTGCCAGTAGTATTGGGACAACTAGCACAGATACGCAGTATTTT. It is translated as CASSIGTTSTDTQYF.

V and J are TRBV10-3 and TRBJ1-4, with D maybe TRBD1 (5 bases). V lost 10 bases and J 2 bases, leaving 20 bases between the germline ends. The germline CDR1 and CDR2 sequences are ENHRY and SYGVKD. The CDR3 has 16 amino acids. CDR3 sequence (DNA): TGTGCCAGCAGGAGCCGAAGGGGAGTCACTAATGAAAAACTGTTTTTT. It codes for CASRSRRGVTNEKLFF.

This chain links TRBV6-5 with TRBJ2-7, with TRBD2 matching 11 bases. V was pared by 6 bases and J by 3 bases, with 4 bases of the junction left unmatched. Germline assignment: CDR1 MNHEY and CDR2 SVGAGI. The CDR3 consists of 14 residues. The CDR3 sequence: CASSRLAGIYEQYF. In DNA form, the CDR3 reads TGTGCCAGCAGCCGACTAGCGGGAATCTACGAGCAGTACTTC.

The gene calls are TRBV5-4 and TRBJ2-1; D is possibly TRBD1 (6 bases). Between the trimmed V and J ends, which lost 0 bases and 5 bases, there was a span of 15 bases. Germline V gives CDR1 SGHNT, CDR2 YYREEE (reference sequence). There are 16 residues in the CDR3. The CDR3 DNA follows: TGTGCCAGCAGCTTGGGTTATCCAGGGGTAGACAATGAGCAGTTCTTC. It encodes CASSLGYPGVDNEQFF.

The chain carries TRBV7-9 and TRBJ1-5; possible D gene TRBD1, 5 bases. In germline, CDR1 is SEHNR, CDR2 FQNEAQ (reference sequence). Deletions cut 5 bases from V and 4 bases from J, with 15 bases between. CDR3 length equals 15 residues. CDR3 sequence reads: CASSKSGTLNQPQHF. Here the CDR3 DNA reads TGTGCCAGCAGCAAGTCCGGGACTTTGAATCAGCCCCAGCATTTT.

The rearrangement uses TRBV7-8 and TRBJ2-1; D may be TRBD1 (5 bases). The V end lost 1 base, the J end lost 0 bases, and 7 bases lay between the germline ends. Germline assignment: CDR1 SGHVS and CDR2 FQNEAQ. The CDR3 is 15 residues long. The chain's CDR3 is CASSLGGRSYNEQFF. In nucleotides, the CDR3 is TGTGCCAGCAGCTTAGGGGGCCGCTCCTACAATGAGCAGTTCTTC.

This chain joins TRBV11-3 and TRBJ1-1; 12 nucleotides line up with TRBD1. Per the germline V gene, CDR1 is SGHNT and CDR2 is YENEEA. V lost 1 base, J lost 11 bases, and 8 bases stayed unmatched. The CDR3 has 15 residues. The CDR3 reads CASSLVGTGGARAFF. The CDR3 DNA reads TGTGCCAGCAGCTTAGTTGGGACAGGGGGCGCGAGGGCTTTCTTT. Complete variable domain (other parts from reference TRBV11-3 and TRBJ1-1): EAGVVQSPRYKIIEKKQPVAFWCNPISGHNTLYWYLQNLGQGPELLIRYENEEAVDDSQLPKDRFSAERLKGVDSTLKIQPAELGDSAVYLCASSLVGTGGARAFFGQGTRLTVV.